This entry lists 9 T cell receptor beta chains sequenced from one sample in a study of CD8 T cells in ankylosing spondylitis. Each CDR3 protein is one row after TCRdb ran MiXCR on the 5' RACE reads. The table has about 360,000 distinct CDR3 sequences, 14% to 15% seen once; the top ten hold around 1%. Input material: blood, either unsorted or a sorted T cell fraction (not recorded which). These receptors were taken from a male donor with ankylosing spondylitis or in good health (not recorded which).

V is TRBV3-1 and J is TRBJ1-2, with D perhaps matching TRBD1 (5 bases). The CDR3 sequence is 12 residues long. V was trimmed by 5 bases and J by 7 bases, leaving 11 bases between them. The germline gives CDR1 LGHDT, CDR2 YNNKEL (reference sequence). Here the CDR3 DNA reads TGTGCCAGCAGCGCCGGCGGGGGTGGCTACACCTTC. This translates into CASSAGGGGYTF.

This clonotype was recorded a few times. The chain combines TRBV2 with TRBJ1-6; 9 nucleotides agree with TRBD1. Germline V gene sequence: CDR1 SNHLY, CDR2 FYNNEI. The CDR3 has 15 residues. Trimming cost V 7 bases and J 7 bases; bases outside gene matches: 8. Here the CDR3 DNA reads TGTGCCAGCACACCTACAGGGGGCCAGAATTCACCCCTCCACTTT. It encodes CASTPTGGQNSPLHF.

The chain employs TRBV10-3 and TRBJ2-5, with a tentative D call TRBD2 (6 bases). Germline CDR1 is ENHRY and CDR2 is SYGVKD. V lost 2 bases and J lost 4, with 20 bases in between. CDR3 length: 17 residues. CDR3 amino acids: CAISERLVGEGGETQYF. As DNA, the CDR3 is TGTGCCATCAGTGAGAGACTAGTTGGAGAGGGCGGAGAGACCCAGTACTTC.

The chain carries TRBV5-1 and TRBJ2-7, with 10 nucleotides matching TRBD1. The CDR3 runs 16 residues. With 3 bases clipped from V and 5 bases from J, the junction kept 11 bases outside the gene matches. Germline V CDR1 and CDR2: SGHRS, YFSETQ. The CDR3 DNA follows: TGCGCCAGCAGCTCACGTGCCGGGACAGGGGTTAACGAGCAGTACTTC. This gives the protein CASSSRAGTGVNEQYF.

V is TRBV3-1 and J is TRBJ2-1; 13 bases match TRBD2. This CDR3 region has 15 residues. CDR1 is LGHDT, CDR2 YNNKEL, per germline (reference sequence). V lost 4 bases and J lost 10; bases outside the gene matches: 7. The CDR3 protein is CASSRGLAGAGEQFF. The CDR3 region has the DNA TGTGCCAGCAGCCGCGGACTAGCGGGAGCTGGCGAGCAGTTCTTC.

This clonotype came up a few times. This sequence joins TRBV27 and TRBJ2-1; D may be TRBD1 (5 bases). The germline V gene has CDR1 MNHEY and CDR2 SMNVEV (reference sequence). The CDR3 totals 15 residues. Deletions cut 3 bases from V and 5 bases from J, with 14 bases between. CDR3 region: CASSLQGGLNNEQFF. The CDR3 region has the DNA TGTGCCAGCAGTTTGCAGGGCGGATTAAACAATGAGCAGTTCTTC.

J is TRBJ2-1 and V is TRBV30; 11 bases fit TRBD2. CDR3 size: 12 residues. The ends lost 2 bases at V and 14 bases at J; junction bases unmatched: 5. Germline CDR1 GTSNPN, CDR2 SVGIG (reference sequence). This chain's CDR3 is CAWSLSSGRKFF. The CDR3 bases are TGTGCCTGGAGTCTATCTAGCGGGAGGAAGTTCTTC.

In this sample, this clonotype turned up a few times. The chain employs TRBV12-3 or TRBV12-4 and TRBJ1-6; no reliable D call. Trimming stripped 6 bases from V and 7 bases from J, with 7 bases between. The CDR3 loop spans 12 amino acids. The CDR3 coding sequence is TGTGCCAGCAGCTACCCCAATTCACCCCTCCACTTT. Its translation is CASSYPNSPLHF.

This clonotype was detected only a few times. The chain carries TRBV5-1 and TRBJ2-3; 13 bases match TRBD2. V trimming: 0 bases; J trimming: 4 bases; junction bases outside the gene matches: 2. Germline loops: CDR1 SGHRS, CDR2 YFSETQ. The CDR3 sequence is 16 residues long. CDR3 nucleotides: TGCGCCAGCAGCTTGGGGACTAGCGGGGGATCAGATACGCAGTATTTT. It yields the protein CASSLGTSGGSDTQYF. Drawing the rest from reference TRBV5-1 and TRBJ2-3, the complete variable domain is KAGVTQTPRYLIKTRGQQVTLSCSPISGHRSVSWYQQTPGQGLQFLFEYFSETQRNKGNFPGRFSGRQFSNSRSEMNVSTLELGDSALYLCASSLGTSGGSDTQYFGPGTRLTVL.